The 13 T cell receptor beta chains below were found in one sample sequenced in a study of blood T cell repertoires in COVID-19. Profiling relied on immunoSEQ multiplex PCR, and the TCRdb table lists in-frame clones only, not all of them. Here the sample spans 45,000 or so clones, about 85% being singletons. Source material: peripheral blood. These receptors were taken from an elderly woman with active COVID-19.

The rearrangement links TRBV29-1 to TRBJ1-4; TRBD1 aligns across 9 bases. Germline loops: CDR1 SQVTM, CDR2 ANQGSEA. With 1 base clipped from V and 8 bases from J, the junction kept 8 bases outside the gene matches. The CDR3 is 15 residues long. CDR3 nucleotides: TGCAGCGTTGAAGCCCCGGACAGGGGACTGGAAAAACTGTTTTTT. Protein product: CSVEAPDRGLEKLFF.

The chain has TRBV9 and TRBJ2-3, with D tentatively TRBD1 (6 bases). CDR1 is SGDLS, CDR2 YYNGEE, per germline. The CDR3 totals 12 residues. V lost 3 bases and J 8 bases, leaving 10 bases between the germline ends. The CDR3 loop reads CASSARGFTQYF. The CDR3 nucleotides read TGTGCCAGCAGCGCAAGGGGGTTTACGCAGTATTTT.

The chain couples TRBV5-4 to TRBJ2-1, with 10 bases that match TRBD1. Germline loops: CDR1 SGHNT, CDR2 YYREEE (reference sequence). V trimming: 4 bases; J trimming: 5 bases; junction bases outside the gene matches: 6. This CDR3 is 15 amino acids long. DNA of the CDR3: TGTGCCAGCAGCCCTCGGACAGGGGGTGACAATGAGCAGTTCTTC. It translates to CASSPRTGGDNEQFF. The full variable domain, in which reference TRBV5-4 and TRBJ2-1 provide the parts outside the CDR3, is ETGVTQSPTHLIKTRGQQVTLRCSSQSGHNTVSWYQQALGQGPQFIFQYYREEENGRGNFPPRFSGLQFPNYSSELNVNALELDDSALYLCASSPRTGGDNEQFFGPGTRLTVL.

The sample holds a few counts of this clone. The chain uses TRBV19 and TRBJ2-7; 9 bases match TRBD1. Germline lookup yields CDR1 LNHDA and CDR2 SQIVND (reference sequence). V lost 5 bases, J lost 9 bases, and 14 bases stayed unmatched. The CDR3 is 15 amino acids. The CDR3 here is CASSGRRTGDEAQYF. CDR3 in DNA: TGTGCCAGTAGTGGCCGTCGGACAGGGGATGAAGCGCAGTACTTC. The entire variable domain, with the rest obtained from reference TRBV19 and TRBJ2-7, is as follows: DGGITQSPKYLFRKEGQNVTLSCEQNLNHDAMYWYRQDPGQGLRLIYYSQIVNDFQKGDIAEGYSVSREKKESFPLTVTSAQKNPTAFYLCASSGRRTGDEAQYFGPGTRLTVT.

The rearrangement joins TRBV6-5 to TRBJ1-1, with unresolved D. V shed 2 bases and J shed 8 bases, with 15 bases lying between them. Per germline, CDR1 MNHEY and CDR2 SVGAGI. CDR3 length equals 14 residues. CDR3 loop: CASSYEAMRAEAFF. CDR3 coding DNA: TGTGCCAGCAGTTACGAGGCGATGCGGGCGGAAGCTTTCTTT.

This chain uses TRBV3-1 (or the pseudogene TRBV3-2) with TRBJ1-3, with D possibly being TRBD1 (5 bases). The CDR3 is 15 amino acids. In germline, CDR1 is LGHDT, CDR2 YNNKEL (reference sequence). V was pared by 5 bases and J by 4 bases, with 15 bases between. The CDR3 reads CASSNPREGGNTIYF. For the CDR3, the DNA is TGTGCCAGCAGCAACCCCAGGGAAGGAGGAAACACCATATATTTT.

The chain links TRBV5-5 to TRBJ2-7; D unresolved. With 0 bases removed from V and 7 bases from J, the gap between germline ends came to 11 bases. The CDR3 is 13 amino acids. CDR1 and CDR2 (germline): SGHKS, YYEKEE (reference sequence). The chain's CDR3 is CASSLGLLGEQYF. CDR3 coding DNA: TGTGCCAGCAGCTTGGGACTTCTCGGGGAGCAGTACTTC.

The chain links TRBV4-3 to TRBJ1-1, with D tentatively TRBD1 (5 bases). V lost 0 bases and J 4 bases, leaving 9 bases between the germline ends. Germline V CDR1 and CDR2: LGHNA, YSLEER. The CDR3 runs 14 residues. The CDR3 region is CASSQDGGGTEAFF. The DNA for the CDR3 is TGCGCCAGCAGCCAAGATGGGGGGGGCACTGAAGCTTTCTTT.

The V call is TRBV7-9, the J call TRBJ2-4, with D possibly being TRBD1 (5 bases). Germline-derived CDR1 and CDR2 are SEHNR and FQNEAQ (reference sequence). This CDR3 contains 13 residues. Trimming left V 6 bases short and J 6 bases short, with 12 bases between. In DNA, the CDR3 is TGTGCCAGCAGAGGGGTTTCGGTAAACATTCAGTACTTC. Translated: CASRGVSVNIQYF.

CDR3 loop: CASRDLTGDGANVLTF. For the CDR3, the DNA is TGCGCCAGCAGGGACCTAACAGGGGACGGGGCCAACGTCCTGACTTTC. This chain uses TRBV10-2 with TRBJ2-6; 7 bases fit TRBD1. There are 16 residues in the CDR3. Germline trimming cut 6 bases from V and 4 bases from J; bases unmatched to any gene: 9. CDR1 is WSHSY, CDR2 SAAADI, per germline.

The J gene is TRBJ2-2, the V gene TRBV3-1 (or the pseudogene TRBV3-2); no firm D call. CDR3 size: 15 residues. Deletions cut 1 base from V and 2 bases from J, with 8 bases between. Germline V gene sequence: CDR1 LGHDT, CDR2 YNNKEL (reference sequence). The CDR3 is CASSQVYGNTGELFF. CDR3 DNA sequence: TGTGCCAGCAGCCAAGTATACGGTAACACCGGGGAGCTGTTTTTT.

V and J are TRBV6-5 and TRBJ1-2; TRBD1 matches 8 bases. CDR3 length: 12 residues. V was clipped by 6 bases and J by 4 bases; unmatched bases: 1. Germline loops: CDR1 MNHEY, CDR2 SVGAGI. The CDR3 protein is CASRDRVYGYTF. The CDR3 region has the DNA TGTGCCAGCAGGGACAGGGTCTATGGCTACACCTTC.

The chain uses TRBV6-6 and TRBJ1-5; TRBD1 matches 8 bases. Germline values: CDR1 MNHNY, CDR2 SVGAGI (reference sequence). There are 13 residues in the CDR3. The trim removed 7 bases at V and 12 bases at J, leaving 11 bases unmatched. The CDR3 loop is CASTPSEDRDQHF. The CDR3, as DNA: TGTGCCAGCACACCCTCCGAGGACAGGGACCAGCATTTT.